This T cell receptor (beta chain) was identified during a study of T cells in Graves' hyperthyroidism and ophthalmopathy. On the study more broadly: Peripheral blood was obtained at initial diagnosis, preceding any treatment.

Patients between 18 and 65 years old had hyperthyroidism, newly diagnosed and lasting under 2 months. The investigators amplified TCR beta CDR3 regions from RNA transcripts. First-round RT-PCR with HTBI primers amplified the TCR CDR3 region. TCRdb called the multiplex PCR reads again in MiXCR, with one record for every CDR3 protein. The table lists roughly 740,000 distinct CDR3 sequences, roughly 17% of them singletons. Germline V gene lookup returns CDR1 MGHDK and CDR2 SYGVNS. The V and J ends lost 2 bases and 4 bases respectively, with 12 bases between them. This CDR3 region has 14 residues. The sequence was collected from a man aged 18 to 35 with Graves' hyperthyroidism. The genes are TRBV25-1 and TRBJ2-7; tentatively, D is TRBD2 (5 bases). The material sequenced was blood. The CDR3 DNA reads TGTGCCAGCAGTGAAGTAGGTCGGGGATACGAGCAGTACTTC. This encodes CASSEVGRGYEQYF.